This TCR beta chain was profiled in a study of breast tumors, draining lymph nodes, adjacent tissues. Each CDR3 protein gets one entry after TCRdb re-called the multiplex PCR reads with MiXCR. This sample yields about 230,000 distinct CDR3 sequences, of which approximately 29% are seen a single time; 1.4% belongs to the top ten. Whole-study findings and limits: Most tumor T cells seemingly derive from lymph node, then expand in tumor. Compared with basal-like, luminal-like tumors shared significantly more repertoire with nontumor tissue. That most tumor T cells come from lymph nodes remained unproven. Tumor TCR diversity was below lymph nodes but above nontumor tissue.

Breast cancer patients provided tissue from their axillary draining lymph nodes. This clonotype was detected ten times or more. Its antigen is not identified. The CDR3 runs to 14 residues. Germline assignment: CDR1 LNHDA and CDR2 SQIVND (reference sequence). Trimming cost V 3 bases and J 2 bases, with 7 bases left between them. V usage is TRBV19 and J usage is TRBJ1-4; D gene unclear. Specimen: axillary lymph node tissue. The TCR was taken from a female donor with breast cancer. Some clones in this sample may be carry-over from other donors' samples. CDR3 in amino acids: CASSIWATNEKLFF. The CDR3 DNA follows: TGTGCCAGTAGTATCTGGGCCACTAATGAAAAACTGTTTTTT.